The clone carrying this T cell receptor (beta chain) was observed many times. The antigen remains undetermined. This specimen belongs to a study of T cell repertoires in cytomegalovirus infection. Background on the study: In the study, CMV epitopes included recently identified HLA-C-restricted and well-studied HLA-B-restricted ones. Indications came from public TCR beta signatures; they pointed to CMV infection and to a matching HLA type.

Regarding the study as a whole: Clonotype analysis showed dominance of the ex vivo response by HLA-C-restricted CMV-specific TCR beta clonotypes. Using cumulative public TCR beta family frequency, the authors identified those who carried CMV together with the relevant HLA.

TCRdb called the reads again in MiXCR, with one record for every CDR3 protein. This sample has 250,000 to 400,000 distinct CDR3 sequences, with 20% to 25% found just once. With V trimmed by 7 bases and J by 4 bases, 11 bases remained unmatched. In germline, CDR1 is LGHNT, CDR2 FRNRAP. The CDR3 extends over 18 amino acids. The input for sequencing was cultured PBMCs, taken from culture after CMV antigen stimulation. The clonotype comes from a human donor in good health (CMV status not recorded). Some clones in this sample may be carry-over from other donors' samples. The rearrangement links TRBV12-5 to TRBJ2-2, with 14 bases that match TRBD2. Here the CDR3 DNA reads TGTGCTAGTGTCCCGGGACTAGCGGGAGCGGGGGGCACCGGGGAGCTGTTTTTT. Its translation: CASVPGLAGAGGTGELFF.